There are a few counts of the clone carrying this T cell receptor beta chain. Its target is not known. Stated time point: newly diagnosed GD, antithyroid drugs for less than 3 months. PBMC RNA served as the TCR library source. Xi'an, China, was home to the endocrinology department that provided patients. This sample was included in a study of regulatory T cells in long-lasting Graves disease. Whole-study results and caveats: Persistent disease showed a preference for TRBV28, TRBJ1-2 and TRBJ2-5.

To make TCR beta libraries, researchers used iRepertoire HTBI primers and Arm-PCR of CDR3 regions. Each CDR3 protein is one row after TCRdb ran MiXCR on the multiplex PCR reads. This sample has 530,000 or so distinct CDR3 sequences; about 16% occur once, and the top ten carry around 12%. This CDR3 comprises 15 residues. Germline V lookup: CDR1 DFQATT, CDR2 SNEGSKA (reference sequence). These records were also assigned to another study, of T cells in Graves' hyperthyroidism and ophthalmopathy. This second study notes: The study used the HTBI primer set for a first-round RT-PCR of the TCR CDR3.

The starting material was peripheral blood mononuclear cells (PBMCs), obtained at new diagnosis, from a patient treated with antithyroid drugs. V and J are TRBV20-1 and TRBJ1-1; D is perhaps TRBD1 (5 bases). The source is a man aged 18 to 30 with Graves disease. The CDR3 spells CSSEGGEGLNTEAFF. The CDR3 nucleotides are TGCAGCTCCGAGGGAGGGGAAGGTCTGAACACTGAAGCTTTCTTT.